This T cell receptor beta chain was sequenced for a study of neoadjuvant nivolumab and ipilimumab in lung cancer. Points from the study as a whole: From pretherapy to surgery, tumor richness and clonality rose with dual therapy.

Data came from immunoSEQ multiplex PCR; TCRdb stores just in-frame clones and leaves some out. The table shows a few thousand clones, with 88% occurring only once. The CDR3 contains 14 residues. In germline, CDR1 is SQVTM, CDR2 ANQGSEA. J lost 2 bases, V lost 6 bases, and 10 bases had no gene match. In this sample, this clone turned up a few times. Its antigen is still unknown. The V gene is TRBV29-1, the J gene TRBJ2-7; 7 bases are a match to TRBD1. This receptor was obtained from an adult with non-small cell lung cancer. Sequencing used tumor tissue, obtained after neoadjuvant nivolumab, alone or with ipilimumab, at or shortly before surgery. DNA of the CDR3: TGCAGCGTGACTGACAGGGTGGGGACCTACGAGCAGTACTTC. Its protein product is CSVTDRVGTYEQYF.